Listed below are T cell receptor beta chains from one sample, sequenced in a study of CD4 T cells in relation to SARS-CoV-2 and coronaviruses. The table came from immunoSEQ multiplex PCR; TCRdb's copy has only in-frame clones and leaves some out. The sample yields about 68,000 clones, 93% seen once. The material sequenced was naive CD4+ T cells from PBMCs. The receptor source for this set is a human donor in good health. Both conserved end residues are trimmed from each CDR3.

j_gene,v_gene,CDR3aa
TRBJ2-7,TRBV28,ASSPPDRGIEQY
TRBJ1-5,TRBV19,ASEKSNQPQH
TRBJ2-3,TRBV5-3,ARSFDLLAGVPPGPETADTQY
TRBJ1-3,TRBV9,ASSERITGRAGNTIY
TRBJ1-5,TRBV20-1,SASDRRRGNQPQH
TRBJ2-5,TRBV24-1,ATSEPGSQETQY
TRBJ1-3,TRBV2,ASIPRLTGNTIY
TRBJ2-1,TRBV6-5,ASNSLAQRNEQF
TRBJ1-1,TRBV6-1,ASSGYYRGLRDTEAF
TRBJ2-5,TRBV19,ASSELAGDRKTQY
TRBJ1-2,TRBV6-1,ASSEQGRLGYT
TRBJ1-1,TRBV18,ASSPMTGFEAF
TRBJ2-7,TRBV3-1/TRBV3-2,ASSHTSYEQY
TRBJ2-3,TRBV24-1,ATSDWTSGGFTDTQY
TRBJ2-7,TRBV5-1,ASSPDGTGGLEQY
TRBJ1-2,TRBV19,ACHRGANYGYT
TRBJ2-3,TRBV7-6,ASSPVGTSGGTDTQY
TRBJ2-1,TRBV5-6,ASRYGTSDYNEQF
TRBJ2-7,TRBV6-5,ASSYRLTSSYEQY
TRBJ2-1,TRBV24-1,ATSDLGSGRSYNEQF
TRBJ2-7,TRBV5-4,ASSLRDRGSEQY
TRBJ2-4,TRBV2,ASSGGGGAKNIQY
TRBJ1-6,TRBV7-9,ASSFRMGDSPLH
TRBJ2-7,TRBV7-2,ASSFLGGDINEQY
TRBJ2-3,TRBV5-1,ASSLAAASGGDTQY
TRBJ1-1,TRBV18,ASSLEDTRNTEAF
TRBJ1-2,TRBV7-2,ASHALGQGARGYT
TRBJ2-1,TRBV21-1,ASSKAEREALKKNEQF
TRBJ1-4,TRBV9,ASSRDDPVWATNEKLF
TRBJ2-3,TRBV7-9,ASSAVWDTQY
TRBJ2-3,TRBV14,ASSSSAGLADTQY
TRBJ2-5,TRBV29-1,SVAANQETQY
TRBJ1-1,TRBV4-1,ASSPGTGGTEAF
TRBJ2-2,TRBV11-3,ASSSRTGNTGELF
TRBJ2-5,TRBV19,ASRPTGGARETQY
TRBJ2-3,TRBV21-1,ASSKTRDRRWATQY
TRBJ2-3,TRBV5-1,ASSSGLAGYGDTQY
TRBJ2-3,TRBV6-5,ASSRGSDTQY
TRBJ2-2,TRBV7-2,ASSLGRATGELF
TRBJ1-5,TRBV27,ASSSQGVGGNQPQH
TRBJ2-7,TRBV19,ASSIRTFSYEQY
TRBJ1-1,TRBV6-5,ASSSGISFQAF
TRBJ2-3,TRBV7-2,ASSLDLASGGLDTQY
TRBJ1-6,TRBV4-1,ASSLTPGTAVAPLH
TRBJ2-1,TRBV5-6,ASSLAVAGGGIDEQF
TRBJ1-5,TRBV28,ASSRGGGYNQPQH
TRBJ1-1,TRBV11-1,ASSLTARVPTEAF
TRBJ1-2,TRBV29-1,SVEFGYT
TRBJ1-5,TRBV7-2,ASSFTGRYQPQH
TRBJ2-5,TRBV3-1/TRBV3-2,ASSLGQGEETQY
TRBJ1-3,TRBV28,ATGTGDSGNTIY
TRBJ2-2,TRBV5-1,ASSFIGGSGELF